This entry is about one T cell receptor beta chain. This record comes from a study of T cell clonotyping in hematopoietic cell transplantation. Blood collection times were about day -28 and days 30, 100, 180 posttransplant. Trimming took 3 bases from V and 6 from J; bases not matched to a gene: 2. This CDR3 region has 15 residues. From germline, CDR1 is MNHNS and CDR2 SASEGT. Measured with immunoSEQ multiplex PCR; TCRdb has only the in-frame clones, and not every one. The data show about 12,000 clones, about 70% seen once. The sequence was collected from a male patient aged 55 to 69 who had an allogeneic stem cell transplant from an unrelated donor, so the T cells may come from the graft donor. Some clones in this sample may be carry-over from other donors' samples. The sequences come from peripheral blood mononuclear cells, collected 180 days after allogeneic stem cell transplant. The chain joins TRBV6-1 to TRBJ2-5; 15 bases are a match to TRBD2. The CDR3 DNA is TGTGCCAGCAGTGAGGGACTAGCGGGGGGACAGACCCAGTACTTC. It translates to CASSEGLAGGQTQYF.